This TCR beta chain was identified in a study of CD8 T cells in Susac syndrome. Whole-study context: Sequencing included Susac syndrome patients, about 6 of them with active disease and under 10 in remission. Study observations and caveats: The CD4+ T cell repertoires of Susac syndrome were found to show no clonal expansion.

Diagnostic criteria defined recently for definite or probable disease were met by the Susac syndrome patients. J gave up 4 bases and V 0 bases, and 10 bases lay outside the gene matches. The CDR3 totals 16 residues. Germline V gene sequence: CDR1 DFQATT, CDR2 SNEGSKA (reference sequence). With regard to this clonotype: Its antigen is not known.

RNA totalling about 0.45 to 1 ug underwent reverse transcription with random hexamers. With immunoSEQ multiplex PCR, TCR beta CDR3 was amplified across 54 Vbeta and 13 Jbeta. TCRdb reprocessed the immunoSEQ multiplex PCR reads with MiXCR, giving one entry per CDR3 protein. This table holds under 150,000 distinct CDR3 sequences, about 94% found once. This clonotype originated in a human donor with Susac syndrome. Sequencing input: CD4+ T cells from PBMCs. The V and J genes are TRBV20-1 and TRBJ2-7; 9 bases match TRBD2. The CDR3 DNA reads as TGCAGTGCTAGAGATCAGGGCAGCGGGAGGACGTACGAGCAGTACTTC. This gives the protein CSARDQGSGRTYEQYF.